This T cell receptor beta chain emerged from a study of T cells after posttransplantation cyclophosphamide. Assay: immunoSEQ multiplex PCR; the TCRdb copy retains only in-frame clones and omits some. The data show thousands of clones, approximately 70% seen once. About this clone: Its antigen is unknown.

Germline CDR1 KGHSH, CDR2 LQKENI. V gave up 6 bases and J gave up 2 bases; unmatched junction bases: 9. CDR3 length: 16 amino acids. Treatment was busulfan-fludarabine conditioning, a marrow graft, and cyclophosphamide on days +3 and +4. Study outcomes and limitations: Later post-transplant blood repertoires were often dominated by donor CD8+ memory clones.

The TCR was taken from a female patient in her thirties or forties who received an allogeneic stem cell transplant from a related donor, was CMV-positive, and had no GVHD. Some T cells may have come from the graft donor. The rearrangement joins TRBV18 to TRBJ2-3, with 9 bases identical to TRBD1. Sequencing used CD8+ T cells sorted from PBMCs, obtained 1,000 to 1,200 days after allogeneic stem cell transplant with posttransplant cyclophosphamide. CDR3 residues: CASSRNGQGYTDTQYF. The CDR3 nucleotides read TGTGCCAGCTCGCGGAATGGACAGGGGTACACAGATACGCAGTATTTT.